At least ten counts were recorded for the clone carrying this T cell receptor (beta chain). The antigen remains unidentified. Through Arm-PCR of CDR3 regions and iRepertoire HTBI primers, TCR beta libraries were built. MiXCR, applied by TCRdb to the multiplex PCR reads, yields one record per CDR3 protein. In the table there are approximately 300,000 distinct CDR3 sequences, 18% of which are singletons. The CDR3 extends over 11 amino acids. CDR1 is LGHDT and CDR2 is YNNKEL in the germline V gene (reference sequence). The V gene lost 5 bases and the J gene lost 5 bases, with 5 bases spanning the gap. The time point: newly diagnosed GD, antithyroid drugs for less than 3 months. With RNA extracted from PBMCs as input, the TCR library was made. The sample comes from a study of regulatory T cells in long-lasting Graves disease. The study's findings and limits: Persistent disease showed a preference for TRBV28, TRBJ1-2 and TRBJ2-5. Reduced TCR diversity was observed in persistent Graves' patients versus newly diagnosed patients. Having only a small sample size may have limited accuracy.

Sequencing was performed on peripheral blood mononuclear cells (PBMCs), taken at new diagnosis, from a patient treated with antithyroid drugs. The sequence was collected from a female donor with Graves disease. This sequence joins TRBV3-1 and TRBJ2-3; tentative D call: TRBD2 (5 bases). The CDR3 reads CASSAGDTQYF. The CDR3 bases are TGTGCCAGCAGCGCGGGAGATACGCAGTATTTT.